These 16 T cell receptor beta chains originate from one sample sequenced in a study of beta chain features in type 1 diabetes. Every bit of the isolated RNA underwent reverse transcription, so sequencing read expressed TCRB transcripts. Only in-frame clones appear in the TCRdb table, and some are missing; sequencing was by immunoSEQ multiplex PCR. Among some 500,000 clones listed, roughly 10% were seen once. The sequencing sample was made of naive CD4+ T cells from blood. Every receptor here comes from a woman between 18 and 29 years old in good health.

This clone was counted a few times. The same CDR3 is also encoded by other DNA sequences in this sample. This chain uses TRBV7-2 with TRBJ1-1; D may be TRBD1 (5 bases). The CDR3 contains 14 residues. With 5 bases removed from V and 1 base from J, the gap between germline ends came to 11 bases. Germline CDR1 SGHTA, CDR2 FQGNSA. In nucleotides, the CDR3 is TGTGCCAGCAGCCTTGGGACCACGAACACTGAAGCTTTCTTT. It encodes CASSLGTTNTEAFF. The full variable domain, in which reference TRBV7-2 and TRBJ1-1 provide the parts outside the CDR3, is GAGVSQSPSNKVTEKGKDVELRCDPISGHTALYWYRQSLGQGLEFLIYFQGNSAPDKSGLPSDRFSAERTGGSVSTLTIQRTQQEDSAVYLCASSLGTTNTEAFFGQGTRLTVV.

The chain employs TRBV11-2 and TRBJ2-1; 9 bases match TRBD2. Germline V gene lookup returns CDR1 SGHAT and CDR2 FQNNGV. V lost 6 bases, J lost 4 bases, and 4 bases stayed unmatched. The CDR3 spans 14 residues. The CDR3 loop reads CASRRLAAYNEQFF. CDR3 DNA sequence: TGTGCCAGCAGGAGACTAGCGGCATACAATGAGCAGTTCTTC.

The genes are TRBV7-9 and TRBJ1-2; 9 nucleotides align to TRBD1. Germline CDR1 reads SEHNR; CDR2 reads FQNEAQ (reference sequence). The J segment lost 8 bases and the V segment lost 4 bases, leaving 5 bases of the junction unmatched. This CDR3 spans 13 amino acids. The CDR3 is CASSWGTGQGYTF. CDR3 DNA: TGTGCCAGCAGCTGGGGGACAGGGCAAGGCTACACCTTC.

The table lists this clone with a few counts. V is TRBV7-9 and J is TRBJ2-1; D might be TRBD2 (6 bases). V was clipped by 6 bases and J by 6 bases, with 18 bases between them. Germline values: CDR1 SEHNR, CDR2 FQNEAQ (reference sequence). The CDR3 consists of 15 residues. CDR3 amino acids: CASSLRTISFNEQFF. DNA of the CDR3: TGTGCCAGCAGTCTTAGGACTATATCATTCAATGAGCAGTTCTTC.

This clone occurred a few times. The chain carries TRBV4-3 and TRBJ2-1, with a possible D match to TRBD2 (6 bases). Trimming left V 4 bases short and J 0 bases short, with 10 bases between. This CDR3 spans 15 amino acids. Germline CDR1 LGHNA, CDR2 YSLEER. CDR3: CASSRGGASYNEQFF. CDR3 nucleotide sequence: TGCGCCAGCAGCCGGGGCGGGGCCTCCTACAATGAGCAGTTCTTC.

The chain couples TRBV30 to TRBJ2-5; D unclear. Germline V gene lookup returns CDR1 GTSNPN and CDR2 SVGIG (reference sequence). There are 12 residues in the CDR3. The V end lost 0 bases, the J end lost 3 bases, and 5 bases lay between the germline ends. As DNA, the CDR3 is TGTGCCTGGAGTGTAAACGAAGAGACCCAGTACTTC. Its protein is CAWSVNEETQYF.

This clone was seen a few times. The chain carries TRBV29-1 and TRBJ1-1, with 10 bases lining up with TRBD1. There are 14 residues in the CDR3. The ends lost 8 bases at V and 0 bases at J; junction bases unmatched: 6. Per germline, CDR1 SQVTM and CDR2 ANQGSEA. In nucleotides, the CDR3 is TGCAGCTCAGGGACAGGGGCTGTGAACACTGAAGCTTTCTTT. Its translation is CSSGTGAVNTEAFF.

The chain recombines TRBV30 with TRBJ2-7; 7 positions match TRBD1. V was pared by 7 bases and J by 2 bases, with 8 bases of the junction left unmatched. Germline CDR1 GTSNPN, CDR2 SVGIG (reference sequence). The CDR3 covers 13 residues. The chain's CDR3 is CASSQGVPYEQYF. The CDR3 bases are TGTGCCTCTAGCCAGGGGGTACCCTACGAGCAGTACTTC.

The V and J genes are TRBV7-2 and TRBJ2-1; D call uncertain. The CDR3 totals 14 residues. Deletions cut 1 base from V and 6 bases from J, with 10 bases between. Germline V gives CDR1 SGHTA, CDR2 FQGNSA. Here the CDR3 DNA reads TGTGCCAGCAGCTTAGAGACCAGCGCCAATGAGCAGTTCTTC. This sequence encodes CASSLETSANEQFF.

This clone was observed a few times. V is TRBV5-1 and J is TRBJ2-2, with 8 bases identical to TRBD2. The CDR3 length is 14 residues. The V and J ends lost 6 bases and 5 bases, in that order; junction bases with no gene match: 6. Germline CDR1 reads SGHRS; CDR2 reads YFSETQ. Written as DNA, the CDR3 is TGCGCCAGCACCAAGAGCGGGAGTACCGGGGAGCTGTTTTTT. Protein sequence: CASTKSGSTGELFF.

This clone has a handful of counts. This sequence joins TRBV9 and TRBJ1-1; unclear D gene. The ends were cut back, 0 bases at V and 0 bases at J, with 3 bases in the middle. Germline V CDR1 and CDR2: SGDLS, YYNGEE. This CDR3 is 13 amino acids long. The CDR3 DNA follows: TGTGCCAGCAGCGTAGACGTGAACACTGAAGCTTTCTTT. It translates to CASSVDVNTEAFF.

In its sample, this clone was seen a few times. Other nucleotide sequences in the sample specify the same CDR3. The CDR3 nucleotides read TGCAGCGTCGACAGGGGTCAAGAGACCCAGTACTTC. Protein sequence: CSVDRGQETQYF. The chain uses TRBV29-1 and TRBJ2-5; 8 nucleotides agree with TRBD1. Germline V gives CDR1 SQVTM, CDR2 ANQGSEA. With V trimmed by 6 bases and J by 2 bases, 2 bases remained unmatched. The CDR3 runs 12 residues.

The rearrangement uses TRBV30 and TRBJ1-1; D not resolved. Trimming stripped 5 bases from V and 5 bases from J, with 9 bases between. CDR1 is GTSNPN, CDR2 SVGIG, per germline (reference sequence). The length of the CDR3 is 11 residues. The CDR3: CAWAGPTEAFF. The CDR3, as DNA: TGTGCCTGGGCAGGACCGACTGAAGCTTTCTTT.

This clone turned up a few times. This chain joins TRBV29-1 and TRBJ2-7; D not resolved. Between the trimmed V and J ends, which lost 4 bases and 0 bases, there was a span of 7 bases. CDR3 size: 12 residues. Germline lookup yields CDR1 SQVTM and CDR2 ANQGSEA. Here the CDR3 DNA reads TGCAGCGTTGGTCAAACCTCCTACGAGCAGTACTTC. This translates into CSVGQTSYEQYF.

In its sample, this clone was seen a few times. V and J are TRBV7-2 and TRBJ2-2; D unclear. Germline-derived CDR1 and CDR2 are SGHTA and FQGNSA. The V end lost 5 bases, the J end lost 4 bases, and 14 bases lay between the germline ends. The CDR3 spans 15 residues. This CDR3 is CASSRRSTSTGELFF. The CDR3 nucleotides are TGTGCCAGCAGCCGCCGGAGCACCTCCACCGGGGAGCTGTTTTTT.

This chain joins TRBV13 and TRBJ1-1; TRBD1 agrees at 7 bases. Germline V gene sequence: CDR1 PRHDT, CDR2 FYEKMQ (reference sequence). CDR3 length: 15 amino acids. Trimming took 1 base from V and 4 from J; bases not matched to a gene: 6. CDR3 in amino acids: CASSLDPTGSTEAFF. The CDR3 DNA reads as TGTGCCAGCAGCTTAGACCCGACAGGGAGCACTGAAGCTTTCTTT.